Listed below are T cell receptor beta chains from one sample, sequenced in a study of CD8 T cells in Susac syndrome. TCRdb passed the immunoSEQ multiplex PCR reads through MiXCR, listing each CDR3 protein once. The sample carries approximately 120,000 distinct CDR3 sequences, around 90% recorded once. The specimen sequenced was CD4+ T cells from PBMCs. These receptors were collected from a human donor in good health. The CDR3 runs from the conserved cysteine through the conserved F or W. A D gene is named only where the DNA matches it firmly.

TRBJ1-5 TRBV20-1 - CSAGDRQADSNQPQHF
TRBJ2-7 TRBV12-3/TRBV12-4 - CASSGAFPYEQYF
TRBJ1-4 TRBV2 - CASSKQGLNEKLFF
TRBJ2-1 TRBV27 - CATRGGGSKPDNEQFF
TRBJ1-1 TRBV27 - CASSLWPGRTNTEAFF
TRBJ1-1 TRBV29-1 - CSVEDWDGYGAFF
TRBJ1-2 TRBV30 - CAWAGTVYGYTF
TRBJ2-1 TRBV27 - CASMNNTWGSEQFF
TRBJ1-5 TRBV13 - CASSLRGRGGGGQPQHF
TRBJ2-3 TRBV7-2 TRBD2 CASSLVLSSGGTDTQYF
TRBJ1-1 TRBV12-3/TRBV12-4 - CASIPRVLNTEAFF
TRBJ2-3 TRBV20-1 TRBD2 CSAREPAGAFTDTQYF
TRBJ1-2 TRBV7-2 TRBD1 CASSLARTGLKDGYTF
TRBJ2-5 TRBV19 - CASSIIWGVKETQYF
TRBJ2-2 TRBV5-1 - CASSPGVTGYTGELFF
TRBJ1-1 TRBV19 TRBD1 CASSVGQGATEAFF
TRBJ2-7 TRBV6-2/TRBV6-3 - CASSSRTPGRSYEQYF
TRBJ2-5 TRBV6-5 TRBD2 CASSYSSGGRTETQYF
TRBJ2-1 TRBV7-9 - CASSPPRYTNRNEQFF
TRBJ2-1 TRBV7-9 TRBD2 CASSLAGGGATEQFF
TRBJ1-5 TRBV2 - CASSEVRNQPQHF
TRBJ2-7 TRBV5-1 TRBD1 CASSSYLLYDRGAYEQYF
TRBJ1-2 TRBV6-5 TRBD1 CASKGGTDYGYTF
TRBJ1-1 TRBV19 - CASSRDFTNTEAFF
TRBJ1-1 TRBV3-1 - CASSQRTATEAFF
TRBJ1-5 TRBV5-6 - CASSSWGGMSNQPQHF
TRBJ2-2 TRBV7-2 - CASSLGTSTGELFF